This TCR beta chain was found in a study of blood T cell repertoires in COVID-19. The table lists this clone with a count of one. Germline V gene lookup returns CDR1 SGHNT and CDR2 YENEEA. J was trimmed by 7 bases and V by 0 bases; bases with no gene match: 6. The CDR3 contains 15 residues. Study processing details: By means of reference gene primer amplification, nucleated cell counts were estimated. Repertoires were generated with immunoSEQ multiplex PCR, while TCRdb's copy carries only in-frame clones and drops some. Clone size and the V and J calls come from that table; the DNA yielded D and trimming. The repertoire includes some 260,000 clones, about 87% of them detected once, and roughly a tenth sits in the top ten.

The sequencing input was peripheral blood. This clonotype originated in a woman in her 70s with COVID-19, enrolled during active disease. The genes are TRBV11-3 and TRBJ2-1, with 7 bases that match TRBD2. This chain's CDR3 is CASSLDGRPGNEQFF. DNA for the CDR3: TGTGCCAGCAGCTTAGACGGGAGGCCGGGAAATGAGCAGTTCTTC.